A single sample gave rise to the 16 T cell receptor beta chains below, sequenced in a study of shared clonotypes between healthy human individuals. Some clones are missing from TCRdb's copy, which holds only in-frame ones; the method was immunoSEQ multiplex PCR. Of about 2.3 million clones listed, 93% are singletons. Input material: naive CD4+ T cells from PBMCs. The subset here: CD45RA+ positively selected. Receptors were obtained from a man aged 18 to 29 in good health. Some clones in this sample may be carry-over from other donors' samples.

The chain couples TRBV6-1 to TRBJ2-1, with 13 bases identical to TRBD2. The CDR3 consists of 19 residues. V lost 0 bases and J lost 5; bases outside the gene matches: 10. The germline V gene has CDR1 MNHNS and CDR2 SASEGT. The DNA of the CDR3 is TGTGCCAGCAGTGAAGCGTATGGTGGGACTAGCGGGGTACACAATGAGCAGTTCTTC. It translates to CASSEAYGGTSGVHNEQFF.

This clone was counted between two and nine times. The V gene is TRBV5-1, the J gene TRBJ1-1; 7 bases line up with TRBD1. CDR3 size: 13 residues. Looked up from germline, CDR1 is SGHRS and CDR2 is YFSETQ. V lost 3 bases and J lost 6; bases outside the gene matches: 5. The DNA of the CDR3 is TGCGCCAGCAGCTGGACAGGTGGGTCTGAAGCTTTCTTT. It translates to CASSWTGGSEAFF. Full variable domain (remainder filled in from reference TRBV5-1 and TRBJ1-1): KAGVTQTPRYLIKTRGQQVTLSCSPISGHRSVSWYQQTPGQGLQFLFEYFSETQRNKGNFPGRFSGRQFSNSRSEMNVSTLELGDSALYLCASSWTGGSEAFFGQGTRLTVV.

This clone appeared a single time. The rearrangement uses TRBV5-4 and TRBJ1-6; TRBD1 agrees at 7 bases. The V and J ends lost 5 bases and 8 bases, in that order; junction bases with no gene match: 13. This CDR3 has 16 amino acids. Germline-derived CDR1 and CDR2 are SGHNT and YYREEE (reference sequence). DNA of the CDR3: TGTGCCAGCAGTTCCGGATCCAGGGGGGGAGATTCACCCCTCCACTTT. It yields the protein CASSSGSRGGDSPLHF.

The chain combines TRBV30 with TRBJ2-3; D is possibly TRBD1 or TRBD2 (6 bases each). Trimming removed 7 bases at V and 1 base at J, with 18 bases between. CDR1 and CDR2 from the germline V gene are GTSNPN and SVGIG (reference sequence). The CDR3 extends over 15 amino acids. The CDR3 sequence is CASPGVQGGTDTQYF. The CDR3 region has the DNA TGTGCCTCCCCGGGGGTACAGGGCGGCACAGATACGCAGTATTTT.

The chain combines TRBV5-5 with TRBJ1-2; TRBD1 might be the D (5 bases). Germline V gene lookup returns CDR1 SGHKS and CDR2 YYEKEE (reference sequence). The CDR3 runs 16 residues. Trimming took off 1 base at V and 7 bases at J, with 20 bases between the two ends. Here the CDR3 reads CASSLFLGGEEGGYTF. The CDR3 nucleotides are TGTGCCAGCAGCTTGTTCCTTGGAGGGGAGGAGGGTGGCTACACCTTC.

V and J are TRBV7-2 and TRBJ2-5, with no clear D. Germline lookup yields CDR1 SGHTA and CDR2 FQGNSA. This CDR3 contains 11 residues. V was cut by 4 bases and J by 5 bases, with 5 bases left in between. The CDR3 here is CASSWWETQYF. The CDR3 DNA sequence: TGTGCCAGCAGCTGGTGGGAGACCCAGTACTTC. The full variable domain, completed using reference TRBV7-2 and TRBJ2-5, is GAGVSQSPSNKVTEKGKDVELRCDPISGHTALYWYRQSLGQGLEFLIYFQGNSAPDKSGLPSDRFSAERTGGSVSTLTIQRTQQEDSAVYLCASSWWETQYFGPGTRLLVL.

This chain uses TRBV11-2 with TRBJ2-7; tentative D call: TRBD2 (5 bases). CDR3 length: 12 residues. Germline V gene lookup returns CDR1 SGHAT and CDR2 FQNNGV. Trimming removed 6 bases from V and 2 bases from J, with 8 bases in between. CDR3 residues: CASSPGAYEQYF. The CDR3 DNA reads TGTGCCAGCAGTCCCGGGGCCTACGAGCAGTACTTC.

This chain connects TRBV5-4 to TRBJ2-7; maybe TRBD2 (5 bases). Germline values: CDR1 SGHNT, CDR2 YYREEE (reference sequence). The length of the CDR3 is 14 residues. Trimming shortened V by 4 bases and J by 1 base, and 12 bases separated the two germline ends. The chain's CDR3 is CASSLSGVSYEQYF. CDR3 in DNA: TGTGCCAGCAGCCTCTCCGGGGTTTCCTACGAGCAGTACTTC. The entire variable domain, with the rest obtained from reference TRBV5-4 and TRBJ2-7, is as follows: ETGVTQSPTHLIKTRGQQVTLRCSSQSGHNTVSWYQQALGQGPQFIFQYYREEENGRGNFPPRFSGLQFPNYSSELNVNALELDDSALYLCASSLSGVSYEQYFGPGTRLTVT.

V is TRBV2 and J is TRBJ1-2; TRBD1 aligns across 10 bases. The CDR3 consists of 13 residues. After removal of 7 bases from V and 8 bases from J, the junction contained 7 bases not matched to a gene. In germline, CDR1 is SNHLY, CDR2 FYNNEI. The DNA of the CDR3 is TGTGCCAGCAATCGACAGGGGGCATGGGGCTACACCTTC. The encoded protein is CASNRQGAWGYTF.

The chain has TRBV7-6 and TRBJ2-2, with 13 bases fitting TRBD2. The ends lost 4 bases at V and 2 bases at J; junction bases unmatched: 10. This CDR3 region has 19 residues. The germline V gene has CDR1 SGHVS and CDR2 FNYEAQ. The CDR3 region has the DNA TGTGCCAGCAGCTCCCCCCTGACTAGCGGGAGGCTAAACACCGGGGAGCTGTTTTTT. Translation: CASSSPLTSGRLNTGELFF.

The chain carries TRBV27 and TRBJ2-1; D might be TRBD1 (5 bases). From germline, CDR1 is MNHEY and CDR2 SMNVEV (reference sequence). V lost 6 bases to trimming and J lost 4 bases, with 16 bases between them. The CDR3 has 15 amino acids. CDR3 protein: CASRPNSRDYNEQFF. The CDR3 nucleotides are TGTGCCAGCAGGCCTAATTCCAGGGATTACAATGAGCAGTTCTTC.

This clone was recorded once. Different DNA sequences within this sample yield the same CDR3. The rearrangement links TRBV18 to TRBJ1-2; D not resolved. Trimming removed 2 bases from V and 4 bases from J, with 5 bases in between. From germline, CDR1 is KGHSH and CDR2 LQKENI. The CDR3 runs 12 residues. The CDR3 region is CASSPEGYGYTF. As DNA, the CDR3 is TGTGCCAGCTCACCAGAGGGCTATGGCTACACCTTC.

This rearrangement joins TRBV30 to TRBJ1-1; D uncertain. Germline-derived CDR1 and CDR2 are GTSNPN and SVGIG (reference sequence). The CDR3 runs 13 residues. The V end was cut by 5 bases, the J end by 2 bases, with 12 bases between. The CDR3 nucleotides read TGTGCCTGGTCCGAGGACTCAAACACTGAAGCTTTCTTT. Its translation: CAWSEDSNTEAFF.

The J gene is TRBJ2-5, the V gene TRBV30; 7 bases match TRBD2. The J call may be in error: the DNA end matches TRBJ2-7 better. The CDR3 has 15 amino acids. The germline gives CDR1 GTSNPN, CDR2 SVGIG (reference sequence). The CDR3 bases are TGTGCCTGGAGTGTATTAGTAGCGGGTTCCTACGAGCAGTACTTC. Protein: CAWSVLVAGSYEQYF.

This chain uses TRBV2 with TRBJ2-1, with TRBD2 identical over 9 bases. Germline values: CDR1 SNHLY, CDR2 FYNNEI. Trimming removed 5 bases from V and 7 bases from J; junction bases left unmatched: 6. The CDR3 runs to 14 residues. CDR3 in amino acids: CASSLSGSVNEQFF. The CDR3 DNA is TGTGCCAGCAGTCTTAGCGGGAGTGTAAATGAGCAGTTCTTC.

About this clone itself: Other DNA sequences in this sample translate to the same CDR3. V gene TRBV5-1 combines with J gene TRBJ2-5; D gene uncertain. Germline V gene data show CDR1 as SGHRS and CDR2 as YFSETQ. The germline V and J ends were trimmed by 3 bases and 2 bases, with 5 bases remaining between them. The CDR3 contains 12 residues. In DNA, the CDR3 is TGCGCCAGCAGCTCGGGTCAAGAGACCCAGTACTTC. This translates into CASSSGQETQYF. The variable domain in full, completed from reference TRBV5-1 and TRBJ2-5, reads KAGVTQTPRYLIKTRGQQVTLSCSPISGHRSVSWYQQTPGQGLQFLFEYFSETQRNKGNFPGRFSGRQFSNSRSEMNVSTLELGDSALYLCASSSGQETQYFGPGTRLLVL.